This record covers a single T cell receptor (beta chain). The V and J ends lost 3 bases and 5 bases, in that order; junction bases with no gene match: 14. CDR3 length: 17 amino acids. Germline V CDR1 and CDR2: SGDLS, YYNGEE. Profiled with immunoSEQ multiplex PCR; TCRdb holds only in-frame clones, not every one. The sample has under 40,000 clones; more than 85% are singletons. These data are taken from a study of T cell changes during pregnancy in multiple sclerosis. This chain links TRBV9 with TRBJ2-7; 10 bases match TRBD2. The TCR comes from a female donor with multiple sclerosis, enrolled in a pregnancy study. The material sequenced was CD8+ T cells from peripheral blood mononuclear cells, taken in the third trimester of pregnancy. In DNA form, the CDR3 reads TGTGCCAGCAGCGCCAGAGGTAGCGGGGGGCCCGAGGACGAGCAGTACTTC. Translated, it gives CASSARGSGGPEDEQYF.